This T cell receptor beta chain emerged from a study of PD-1 blockade in mismatch repair-deficient tumors. Study-wide background: Enrolled about 2012-2016, patients had progressing, pretreated mismatch repair-deficient cancers of around 12 types. Study-level points and caveats: Tumor-resident clones, often undetectable pretreatment in blood, expanded then contracted after pembrolizumab.

As to this clone: Its antigen is not known. Other DNA sequences in the sample encode the same CDR3.

The assay was immunoSEQ multiplex PCR, and TCRdb's table has in-frame clones only and misses some. Of around 3,600 clones in the sample, about 78% were seen once. Deletions cut 2 bases from V and 3 bases from J, with 11 bases between. In germline, CDR1 is SGHKS, CDR2 YYEKEE (reference sequence). This CDR3 comprises 15 residues. Time point described: archival surgical resection tumor tissue. The source is an adult with mismatch repair-deficient cancer. The sample in question was primary tumor tissue, obtained from a patient treated with pembrolizumab. The V and J genes are TRBV5-5 and TRBJ1-4; D may be TRBD1 (6 bases). This chain's CDR3 is CASSFRQGPNEKLFF. In DNA, the CDR3 is TGTGCCAGCAGCTTTAGGCAGGGGCCTAATGAAAAACTGTTTTTT.